This T cell receptor beta chain was profiled in a study of T cells in Graves' hyperthyroidism and ophthalmopathy. In its sample, this clonotype was seen many times. Germline CDR1 reads SGHTA; CDR2 reads FQGTGA. This CDR3 comprises 13 residues. Deletions cut 5 bases from V and 5 bases from J, with 10 bases between. RNA transcripts were the template for amplifying TCR beta CDR3 regions. In the first-round RT-PCR of the TCR CDR3, the HTBI primer set was used. TCRdb redid the calling of the multiplex PCR reads with MiXCR, one entry per CDR3 protein. The sample holds about 690,000 distinct CDR3 sequences, roughly 17% seen once.

This chain links TRBV7-3 with TRBJ2-1; D gene unclear. The receptor's source is a man in his forties or fifties with Graves' hyperthyroidism. Sequencing input: blood. In DNA form, the CDR3 reads TGTGCCAGCAGCCTGGACCCTAACAATGAGCAGTTCTTC. This sequence encodes CASSLDPNNEQFF. The full variable domain, with the rest looked up from reference TRBV7-3 and TRBJ2-1, is GAGVSQTPSNKVTEKGKYVELRCDPISGHTALYWYRQSLGQGPEFLIYFQGTGAADDSGLPNDRFFAVRPEGSVSTLKIQRTERGDSAVYLCASSLDPNNEQFFGPGTRLTVL.